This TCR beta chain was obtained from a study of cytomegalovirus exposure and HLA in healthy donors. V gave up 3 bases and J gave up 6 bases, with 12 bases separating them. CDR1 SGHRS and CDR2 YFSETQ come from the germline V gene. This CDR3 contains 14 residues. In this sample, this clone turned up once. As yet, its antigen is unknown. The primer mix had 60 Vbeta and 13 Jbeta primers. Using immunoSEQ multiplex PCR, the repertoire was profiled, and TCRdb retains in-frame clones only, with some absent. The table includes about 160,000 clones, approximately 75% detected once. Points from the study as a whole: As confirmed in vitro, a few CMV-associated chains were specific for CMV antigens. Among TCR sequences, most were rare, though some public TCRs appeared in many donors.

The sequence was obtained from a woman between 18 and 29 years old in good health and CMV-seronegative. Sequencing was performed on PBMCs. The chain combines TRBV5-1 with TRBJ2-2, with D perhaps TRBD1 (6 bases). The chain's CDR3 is CASSSHRDAGELFF. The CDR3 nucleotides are TGCGCCAGCAGCTCCCACAGGGACGCCGGGGAGCTGTTTTTT.